This T cell receptor (beta chain) was captured by sequencing in a study of tumor-infiltrating lymphocytes in primary liver carcinoma. The V gene lost 6 bases and the J gene lost 0 bases, with 9 bases spanning the gap. The CDR3 length is 14 residues. Study findings and constraints: Bulk samples went unsorted, so CD4+ and CD8+ repertoires were not compared. Among the pair types, tumor region pairs showed more overlap than tumor-adjacent and tumor-blood pairs. Tumors had a significantly higher top-250-clone fraction than blood (p = 0.039).

From about 530 ng total RNA, TCR beta cDNA was generated with a primer in the constant region. What produced the TCR beta libraries was three nested multiplex PCR rounds using slightly modified ARM-PCR. Amplification in the first two PCR rounds was performed using TRBV1-TRBV30 forward primers and a C-beta reverse primer for around 11 cycles each. TCRdb reanalysed the multiplex PCR reads using MiXCR and keeps one entry per CDR3 protein. The table includes 300,000 to 350,000 distinct CDR3 sequences, 50% to 75% detected once. The sample holds a few counts of this clonotype. Its antigen is not identified. Blood RNA was derived from unsorted whole blood, and germline DNA was extracted too. The patients lived with chronic HBV infection and had not yet received any treatment.

Sequences were obtained from peripheral blood. The chain has TRBV12-3 or TRBV12-4 and TRBJ1-3, with D possibly TRBD1 on 6 matching bases. This clonotype originated in a woman aged 25 to 45 with primary liver carcinoma and hepatitis B virus infection. As DNA, the CDR3 is TGTGCCAGCAGGACAGGCGCCTCTGGAAACACCATATATTTT. Protein product: CASRTGASGNTIYF.